This T cell receptor (beta chain) was sequenced in a study of cytomegalovirus exposure and HLA in healthy donors. The PCR employed 60 Vbeta primers together with 13 Jbeta primers. Assay: immunoSEQ multiplex PCR; the TCRdb copy retains only in-frame clones and omits some. The sample consists of 120,000 to 150,000 clones, 70% to 80% of them appearing once. V lost 3 bases, J lost 6 bases, and 12 bases lay in between. This CDR3 contains 14 residues. CDR1 is MNHNS and CDR2 is SASEGT in the germline V gene. This clone was seen only a few times. The chain carries TRBV6-1 and TRBJ2-1; the D gene is possibly TRBD1 (5 bases). This clonotype originated in a man between 18 and 35 years old in good health and CMV-seronegative. The sequencing input was PBMCs. This CDR3 reads CASSDAGNGNEQFF. The CDR3 nucleotides are TGTGCCAGCAGTGATGCAGGGAACGGCAATGAGCAGTTCTTC.